This T cell receptor beta chain came from a study of blood T cells in healthy people across ages (dated by TCRdb to about 2015). Background on the whole study: In model experiments, template switching captured about one uniquely barcoded TCR beta cDNA molecule for every two T cells. The study analyzed two additional independent replicas of 1 million unique cDNA reads from the same blood draw for two donors, one aged 18 to 30 and one aged 80 or older. Four age groups were formed from the donors: young (average approximately 15 years), middle-aged (around 37), aged (roughly 58) and long-lived (roughly 81). Age-related changes in TCR beta repertoire diversity were measured in the study by deep sequencing normalized with unique cDNA molecular identifiers. Paper-wide results and their limitations: Compared with the aged group, the long-lived group had more naive CD4+ T cells, fewer expanded clones and increased TCR diversity, suggesting age selection. As age increased, observed TCR beta diversity per million T cells dropped in a roughly linear way, and a significant reduction was already evident by age 40. Since profiling was done on bulk unsorted PBMCs, naive and antigen-experienced compartments could not be conclusively compared. Donor CMV infection status was unknown, potentially confounding age-related changes in expanded clonotypes. Observed TCR beta diversity correlated strongly with the percentage of naive T cells measured by flow cytometry. Estimates of total diversity based on one million sequenced T cells were considered lower bounds and underestimates.

The method was 5' RACE. TCRdb lists the instrument as Illumina HiSeq 2500. A second PCR of roughly 7 to 12 cycles was run with a J-beta primer mix and a sample-barcoded 5' primer. A template-switch 5' adaptor carrying 12 random nucleotides introduced a unique molecular identifier onto each TCR beta cDNA molecule. At least 2.5 million CDR3-containing paired-end reads were obtained from each sample. All of the RNA was converted into first-strand cDNA using the Mint cDNA synthesis kit, with a TRBC-specific oligonucleotide serving as the primer. Following uracil-DNA glycosylase treatment, a first 18-cycle PCR with universal primers M1SS and BC2_uni_R was performed on all cDNA. Per the authors' processing: For normalization, 1 million high-quality reads, each with a distinct molecular identifier, were randomly selected from each sample. Reads sharing molecular identifiers were discarded rather than binned into consensus sequences. MiTCR, run with a Q25 quality threshold and the strictest error-elimination algorithm, handled CDR3 identification, clonotype clustering and error correction. A nonparametric unseen species model with Euler transformation was used to estimate a lower bound on total TCR beta diversity. The raw public data were reprocessed by TCRdb itself: fastp quality trimming at Q25, MiXCR clonotype calling, in-frame beta chains only. Entries are consolidated by CDR3 protein sequence, retaining the most common genes and DNA. It is TCRdb's table, rather than the study itself, that gives the V and J calls and clone size. Present in this sample are about 500,000 distinct CDR3 sequences, 24% of which were seen just once. Under 9% of the sample rests with the top ten.

Details on this clonotype: Its antigen is unknown. Base quality data are lacking; no much larger clone is found one base away.

The approximately 39 donors, aged 6 to 90 years, were systemically healthy Caucasian individuals from Russia. About 10 milliliters of peripheral blood were collected from each donor into EDTA-treated Vacutainer tubes. Ficoll-Paque density-gradient centrifugation was used to isolate PBMCs, with at least 7 million obtained per sample. Trizol reagent was used to extract total RNA from PBMCs, with at least 6 micrograms per sample. Naive CD45RAhigh/CD27high T cell percentages were measured by flow cytometry on a PBMC aliquot from every donor. CDR1 and CDR2 (SGHVS, FQNEAQ) derive from the germline V gene. The V end loses 0 bases and the J end loses 4 bases, and a stretch of 17 bases separates them. Measured from the cysteine to the phenylalanine, the CDR3 is 17 residues long. Only the CDR3 DNA is retained, 51 bases long and in frame from the first base. The same specimen was also included in a second study, on T cells of mothers and their children. The second paper further reports: Donors were nine systemically healthy Caucasian individuals: three mothers and their six children. cDNA synthesis used all of the extracted RNA, with 1.5 ug of RNA in each 15 ul reaction. In the second PCR, the M1S primer introduced both the sample barcodes and 2-4 random nucleotides. Over 10 million TCR beta CDR3 reads came from each mother, compared with some 3 million reads from each child. In both related and unrelated pairs, thymic selection shapes the output of TCR recombination in a similar way, with inherited differences having only a minor effect. Normalized repertoire overlap was always found to be slightly, but never significantly, higher in related mother-child pairs than in unrelated mother-child pairs. No persistent microchimeric T cell clones were found, with a detection sensitivity of approximately 100 clones per million clonotypes. In the study, deep NGS was used to compare the TCR beta repertoires of mothers and children, and features distinguishing related mother-child pairs from unrelated individuals were sought. The mean age was 40 +/- 4 years for the mothers and about 10 +/- 4 years for the children. Libraries were sequenced on Illumina HiSeq 2000 with 100+100 nt paired-end reads after adapter ligation with NEBNext reagents. Mother and child libraries were prepared a month apart and sequenced in separate runs to prevent cross-contamination. For each donor, somewhere between roughly 450,000 and 2,200,000 distinct TCR beta clonotypes were identified. Naive TCR beta clonotypes were estimated from low-frequency clonotypes matched to each donor's FACS-determined naive share, without sorting.

The rearrangement joined TRBV7-8 to TRBJ2-3; the D gene is perhaps TRBD2, on 7 matching bases. This TCR came from a boy younger than 18 in good health. Specimen: blood. The CDR3 region has the sequence CASSLAGGGPKADTQYF. The nucleotide sequence is given as TGTGCCAGCAGCTTAGCTGGGGGGGGGCCTAAGGCAGATACGCAGTATTTT. The full variable domain, with segments outside the CDR3 supplied by the reference TRBV7-8 and TRBJ2-3 proteins, appears as GAGVSQSPRYKVAKRGQDVALRCDPISGHVSLFWYQQALGQGPEFLTYFQNEAQLDKSGLPSDRFFAERPEGSVSTLKIQRTQQEDSAVYLCASSLAGGGPKADTQYFGPGTRLTVL.